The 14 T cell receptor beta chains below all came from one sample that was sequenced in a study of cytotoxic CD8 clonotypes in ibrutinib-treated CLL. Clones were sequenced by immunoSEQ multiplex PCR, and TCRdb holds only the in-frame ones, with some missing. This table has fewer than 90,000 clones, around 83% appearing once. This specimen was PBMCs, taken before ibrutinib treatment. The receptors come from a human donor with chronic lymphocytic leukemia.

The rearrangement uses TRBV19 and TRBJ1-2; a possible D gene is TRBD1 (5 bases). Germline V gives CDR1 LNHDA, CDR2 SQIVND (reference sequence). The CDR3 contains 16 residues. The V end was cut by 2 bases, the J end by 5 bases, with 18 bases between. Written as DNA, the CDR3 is TGTGCCAGTAGTATAAATGCAGGGTCCTTGAAATATGGCTACACCTTC. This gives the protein CASSINAGSLKYGYTF.

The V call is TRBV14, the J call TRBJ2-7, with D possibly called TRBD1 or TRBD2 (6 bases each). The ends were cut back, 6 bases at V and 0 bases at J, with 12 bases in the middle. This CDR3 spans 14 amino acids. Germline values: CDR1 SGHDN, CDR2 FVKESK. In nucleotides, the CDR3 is TGTGCCAGCAGTTGGGGGGCCGCCTCCTACGAGCAGTACTTC. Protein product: CASSWGAASYEQYF.

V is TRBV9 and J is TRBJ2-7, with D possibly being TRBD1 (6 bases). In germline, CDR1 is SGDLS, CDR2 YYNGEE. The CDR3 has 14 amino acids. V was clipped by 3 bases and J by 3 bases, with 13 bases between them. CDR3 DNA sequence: TGTGCCAGCAGCGCTCAGCAACAGGGCTACGAGCAGTACTTC. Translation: CASSAQQQGYEQYF.

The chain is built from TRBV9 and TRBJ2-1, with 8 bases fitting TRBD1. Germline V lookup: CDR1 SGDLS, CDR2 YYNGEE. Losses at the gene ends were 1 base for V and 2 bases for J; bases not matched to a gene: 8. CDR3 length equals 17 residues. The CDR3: CASSVKSGGKPYNEQFF. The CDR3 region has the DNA TGTGCCAGCAGCGTAAAATCAGGGGGCAAACCCTACAATGAGCAGTTCTTC.

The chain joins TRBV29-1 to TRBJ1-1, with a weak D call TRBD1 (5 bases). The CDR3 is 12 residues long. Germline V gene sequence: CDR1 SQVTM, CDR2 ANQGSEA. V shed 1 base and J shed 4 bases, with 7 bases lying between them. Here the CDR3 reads CSVEVGATEAFF. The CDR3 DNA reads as TGCAGCGTTGAAGTAGGGGCCACTGAAGCTTTCTTT.

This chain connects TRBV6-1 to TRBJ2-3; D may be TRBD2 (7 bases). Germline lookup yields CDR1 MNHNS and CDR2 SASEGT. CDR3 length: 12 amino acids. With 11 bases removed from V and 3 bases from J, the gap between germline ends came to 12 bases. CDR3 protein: CAAAGATDTQYF. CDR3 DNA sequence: TGTGCCGCCGCGGGGGCTACAGATACGCAGTATTTT.

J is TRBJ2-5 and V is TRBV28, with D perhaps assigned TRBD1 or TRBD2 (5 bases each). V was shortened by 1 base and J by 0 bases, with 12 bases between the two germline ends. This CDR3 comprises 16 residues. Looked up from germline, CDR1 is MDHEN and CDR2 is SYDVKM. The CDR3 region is CASSLFGTAYQETQYF. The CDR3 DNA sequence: TGTGCCAGCAGTTTATTCGGGACCGCGTACCAAGAGACCCAGTACTTC.

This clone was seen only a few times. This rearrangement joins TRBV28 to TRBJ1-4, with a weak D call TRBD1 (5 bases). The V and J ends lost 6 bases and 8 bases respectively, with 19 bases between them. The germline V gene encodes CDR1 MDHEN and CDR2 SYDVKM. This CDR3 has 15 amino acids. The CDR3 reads CASRAGTIKREKLFF. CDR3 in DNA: TGTGCCAGCAGAGCCGGGACCATTAAGCGGGAAAAACTGTTTTTT.

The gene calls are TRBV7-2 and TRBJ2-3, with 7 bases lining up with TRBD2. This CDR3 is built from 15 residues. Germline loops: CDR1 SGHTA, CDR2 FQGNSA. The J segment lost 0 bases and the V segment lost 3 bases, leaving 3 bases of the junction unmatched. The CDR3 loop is CASSFQAGSTDTQYF. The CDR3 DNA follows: TGTGCCAGCAGCTTCCAAGCGGGGAGCACAGATACGCAGTATTTT.

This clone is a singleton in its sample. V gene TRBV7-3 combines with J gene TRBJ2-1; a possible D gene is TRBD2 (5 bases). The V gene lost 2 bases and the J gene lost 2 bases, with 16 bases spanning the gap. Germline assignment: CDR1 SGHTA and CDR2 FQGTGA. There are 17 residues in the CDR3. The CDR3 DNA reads TGTGCCAGCAGCTTAGAGGGCCGGTTCGGGACCTACAATGAGCAGTTCTTC. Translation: CASSLEGRFGTYNEQFF. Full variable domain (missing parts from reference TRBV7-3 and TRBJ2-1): GAGVSQTPSNKVTEKGKYVELRCDPISGHTALYWYRQSLGQGPEFLIYFQGTGAADDSGLPNDRFFAVRPEGSVSTLKIQRTERGDSAVYLCASSLEGRFGTYNEQFFGPGTRLTVL.

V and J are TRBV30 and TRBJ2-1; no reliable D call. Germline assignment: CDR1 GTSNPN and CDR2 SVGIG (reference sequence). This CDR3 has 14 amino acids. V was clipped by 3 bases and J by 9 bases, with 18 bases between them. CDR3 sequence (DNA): TGTGCCTGGAGGCCAACTGGCCCCTTGAGTGAGCAGTTCTTC. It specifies CAWRPTGPLSEQFF.

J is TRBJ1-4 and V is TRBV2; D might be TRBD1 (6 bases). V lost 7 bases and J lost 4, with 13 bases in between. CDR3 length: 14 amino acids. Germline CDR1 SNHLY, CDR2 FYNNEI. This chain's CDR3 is CASTRTDLNEKLFF. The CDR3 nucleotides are TGTGCCAGCACCCGGACAGACCTTAATGAAAAACTGTTTTTT.

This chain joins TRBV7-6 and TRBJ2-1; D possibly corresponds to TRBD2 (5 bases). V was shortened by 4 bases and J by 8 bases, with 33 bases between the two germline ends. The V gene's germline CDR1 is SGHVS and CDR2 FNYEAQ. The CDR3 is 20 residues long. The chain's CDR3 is CASSSYSPRRGRPREDEQFF. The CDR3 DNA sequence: TGTGCCAGCAGCTCCTATTCCCCCCGCCGCGGTAGGCCCCGGGAAGATGAGCAGTTCTTC.

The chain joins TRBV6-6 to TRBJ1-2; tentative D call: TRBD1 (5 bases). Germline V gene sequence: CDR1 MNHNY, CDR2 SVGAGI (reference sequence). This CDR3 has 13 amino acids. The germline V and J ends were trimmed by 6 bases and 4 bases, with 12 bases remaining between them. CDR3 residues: CASSSGTFYGYTF. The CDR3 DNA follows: TGTGCCAGCAGCTCCGGGACTTTCTATGGCTACACCTTC.